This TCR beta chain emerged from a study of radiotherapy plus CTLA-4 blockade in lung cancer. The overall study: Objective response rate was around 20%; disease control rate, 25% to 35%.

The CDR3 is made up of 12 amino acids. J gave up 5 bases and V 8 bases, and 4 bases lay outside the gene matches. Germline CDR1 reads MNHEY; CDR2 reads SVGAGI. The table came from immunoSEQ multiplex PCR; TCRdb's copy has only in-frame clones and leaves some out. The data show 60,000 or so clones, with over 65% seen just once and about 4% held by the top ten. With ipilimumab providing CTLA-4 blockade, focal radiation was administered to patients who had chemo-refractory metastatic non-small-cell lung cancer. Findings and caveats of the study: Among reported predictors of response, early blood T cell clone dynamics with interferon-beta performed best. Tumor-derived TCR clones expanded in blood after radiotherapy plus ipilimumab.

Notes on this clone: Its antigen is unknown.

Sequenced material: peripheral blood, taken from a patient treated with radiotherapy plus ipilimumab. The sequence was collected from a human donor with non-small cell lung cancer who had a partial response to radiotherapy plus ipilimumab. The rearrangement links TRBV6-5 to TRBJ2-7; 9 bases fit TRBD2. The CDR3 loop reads CASQAGGNEQYF. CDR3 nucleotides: TGTGCCAGCCAAGCGGGGGGCAACGAGCAGTACTTC.